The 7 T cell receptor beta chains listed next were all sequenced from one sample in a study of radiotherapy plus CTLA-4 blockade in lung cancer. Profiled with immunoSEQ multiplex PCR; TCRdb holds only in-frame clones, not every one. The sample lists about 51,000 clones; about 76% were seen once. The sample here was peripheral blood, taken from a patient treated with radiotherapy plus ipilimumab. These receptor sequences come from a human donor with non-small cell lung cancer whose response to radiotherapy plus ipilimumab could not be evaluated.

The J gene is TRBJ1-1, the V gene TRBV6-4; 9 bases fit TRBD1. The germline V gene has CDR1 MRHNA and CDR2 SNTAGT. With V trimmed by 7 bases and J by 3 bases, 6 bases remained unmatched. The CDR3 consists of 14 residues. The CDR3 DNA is TGTGCCAGCAAACAGGGGGCAAGAGACACTGAAGCTTTCTTT. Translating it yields CASKQGARDTEAFF.

The CDR3 DNA follows: TGTGCCAGCAGTCAGGACAGGCTTCCCGACGTATCTGATCAGCCCCAGCATTTT. Protein product: CASSQDRLPDVSDQPQHF. The chain combines TRBV2 with TRBJ1-5, with 7 bases identical to TRBD1. J lost 5 bases, V lost 5 bases, and 18 bases had no gene match. The CDR3 is 18 amino acids. CDR1 is SNHLY, CDR2 FYNNEI, per germline.

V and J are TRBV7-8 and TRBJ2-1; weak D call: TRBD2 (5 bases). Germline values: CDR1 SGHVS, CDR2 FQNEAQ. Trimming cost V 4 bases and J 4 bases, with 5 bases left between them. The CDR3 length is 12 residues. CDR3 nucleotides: TGTGCCAGCAGCTGGACTTACAATGAGCAGTTCTTC. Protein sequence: CASSWTYNEQFF.

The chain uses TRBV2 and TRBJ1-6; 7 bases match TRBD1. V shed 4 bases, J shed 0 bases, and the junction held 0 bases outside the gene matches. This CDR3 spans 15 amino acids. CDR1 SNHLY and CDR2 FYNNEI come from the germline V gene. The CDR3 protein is CASSGQGSYNSPLHF. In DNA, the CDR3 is TGTGCCAGCAGTGGACAGGGCTCCTATAATTCACCCCTCCACTTT.

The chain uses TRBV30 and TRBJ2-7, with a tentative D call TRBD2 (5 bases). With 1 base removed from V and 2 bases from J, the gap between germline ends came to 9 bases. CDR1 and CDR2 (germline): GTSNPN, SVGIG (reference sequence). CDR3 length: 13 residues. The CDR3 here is CAWSGGPAYEQYF. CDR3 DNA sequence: TGTGCCTGGAGTGGAGGGCCAGCCTACGAGCAGTACTTC.

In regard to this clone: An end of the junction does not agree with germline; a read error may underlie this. CDR3 protein: CASSYRGGEQHF. DNA of the CDR3: TGTGCCAGCAGTTACCGCGGGGGCGAGCAGCACTTC. The chain links TRBV7-2 to TRBJ2-7; tentative D call: TRBD2 (7 bases). Germline-derived CDR1 and CDR2 are SGHTA and FQGNSA. The CDR3 spans 12 residues.

The CDR3 loop reads CASSEGREKLFF. The CDR3 nucleotides read TGTGCCAGCAGTGAGGGGCGCGAAAAACTGTTTTTT. The chain uses TRBV2 and TRBJ1-4, with a weak D call TRBD1 (5 bases). Per the germline V gene, CDR1 is SNHLY and CDR2 is FYNNEI. The ends were cut back, 3 bases at V and 8 bases at J, with 7 bases in the middle. The CDR3 has 12 residues.